Following are 10 T cell receptor beta chains from one sample sequenced in a study of blood T cell repertoires in COVID-19. Clones were sequenced by immunoSEQ multiplex PCR, and TCRdb holds only the in-frame ones, with some missing. The sample lists some 88,000 clones, around 93% occurring once. The sample was peripheral blood. These receptors all come from a human donor with active COVID-19. The donor label of this sample is uncertain.

The table lists this clone with a count of one. The V gene is TRBV28, the J gene TRBJ2-1, with a tentative D call TRBD2 (5 bases). From germline, CDR1 is MDHEN and CDR2 SYDVKM. This CDR3 contains 12 residues. The V and J ends lost 7 bases and 9 bases respectively, with 13 bases between them. The CDR3 region has the DNA TGTGCCAGCATGTCGGGGTTCGGTGAGCAGTTCTTC. Amino acid sequence: CASMSGFGEQFF.

The chain employs TRBV4-2 and TRBJ2-3; 11 bases are shared with TRBD2. V was clipped by 4 bases and J by 4 bases; unmatched bases: 7. CDR1 is LGHNA and CDR2 is YNFKEQ in the germline V gene. The CDR3 totals 16 residues. As DNA, the CDR3 is TGTGCCAGCAGCCCAACCTTTAGCGGGGGGGCAGATACGCAGTATTTT. It is translated as CASSPTFSGGADTQYF.

The genes are TRBV7-2 and TRBJ2-7; TRBD1 matches 11 bases. Germline V gene data show CDR1 as SGHTA and CDR2 as FQGNSA. The CDR3 spans 15 residues. V gave up 4 bases and J gave up 3 bases; unmatched junction bases: 5. As DNA, the CDR3 is TGTGCCAGCAGCTCGGACAGGGGGCGCGGCTACGAGCAGTACTTC. This encodes CASSSDRGRGYEQYF.

This clone was observed a single time. This chain joins TRBV6-1 and TRBJ2-7, with D tentatively TRBD1 (5 bases). The V end was cut by 2 bases, the J end by 2 bases, with 25 bases between. The germline gives CDR1 MNHNS, CDR2 SASEGT. CDR3 length: 19 residues. CDR3 amino acids: CASSEFLGWGTRQTYEQYF. The CDR3 nucleotides read TGTGCCAGCAGTGAATTTTTGGGGTGGGGCACACGCCAAACCTACGAGCAGTACTTC.

The V and J genes are TRBV3-1 (or the pseudogene TRBV3-2) and TRBJ2-5; 8 bases line up with TRBD2. This CDR3 contains 17 residues. The germline V gene has CDR1 LGHDT and CDR2 YNNKEL (reference sequence). The J segment lost 2 bases and the V segment lost 2 bases, leaving 10 bases of the junction unmatched. In DNA, the CDR3 is TGTGCCAGCAGCCAAATGGTGGGTAGCGGGGAGCAAGAGACCCAGTACTTC. Its translation is CASSQMVGSGEQETQYF.

V is TRBV19 and J is TRBJ1-2, with 9 bases aligning to TRBD1. Germline-derived CDR1 and CDR2 are LNHDA and SQIVND (reference sequence). The ends lost 5 bases at V and 7 bases at J; junction bases unmatched: 8. This CDR3 has 14 amino acids. The CDR3 bases are TGTGCCAGTAGTTGGCGGACAGGGGACTTTGGCTACACCTTC. Protein: CASSWRTGDFGYTF.

This clone was detected only once. The CDR3 DNA is TGTGCCAGCAGCTTGGTACAGGGGGTAGGGGACTCCTACAATGAGCAGTTCTTC. This translates into CASSLVQGVGDSYNEQFF. J is TRBJ2-1 and V is TRBV5-6; 8 nucleotides align to TRBD1. Trimming at V came to 0 bases and at J to 0 bases, leaving 8 bases not matched to a gene. The CDR3 sequence is 18 residues long. Germline CDR1 SGHDT, CDR2 YYEEEE.

The chain uses TRBV15 and TRBJ2-5; a weak D match, TRBD2 (7 bases). Germline V gene sequence: CDR1 LNHNV, CDR2 YYDKDF (reference sequence). The V end lost 1 base, the J end lost 3 bases, and 18 bases lay between the germline ends. The CDR3 contains 17 residues. For the CDR3, the DNA is TGTGCCACCAGCAGAGGAGGAGGGCGGGGGCCCGAAGAGACCCAGTACTTC. As protein: CATSRGGGRGPEETQYF. The whole variable domain, remainder taken from reference TRBV15 and TRBJ2-5, is DAMVIQNPRYQVTQFGKPVTLSCSQTLNHNVMYWYQQKSSQAPKLLFHYYDKDFNNEADTPDNFQSRRPNTSFCFLDIRSPGLGDTAMYLCATSRGGGRGPEETQYFGPGTRLLVL.

The V and J genes are TRBV12-2 and TRBJ1-6; TRBD1, the D gene given by the table, was not confirmed from the DNA. TRBV12-2 is a known pseudogene. CDR3 length equals 15 residues. The CDR3 here is CASRLANRFNSPLHF. Written as DNA, the CDR3 is TGTGCAAGTCGCTTAGCGAACAGATTTAATTCACCCCTCCACTTT.

The chain has TRBV6-6 and TRBJ2-1; perhaps TRBD1 as D (6 bases). Trimming took 5 bases from V and 7 from J, leaving 18 bases between them. Germline values: CDR1 MNHNY, CDR2 SVGAGI (reference sequence). This CDR3 contains 15 residues. The CDR3 reads CASSSGPRDKNEQFF. CDR3 bases: TGTGCCAGCAGTAGTGGGCCCCGGGACAAAAATGAGCAGTTCTTC.